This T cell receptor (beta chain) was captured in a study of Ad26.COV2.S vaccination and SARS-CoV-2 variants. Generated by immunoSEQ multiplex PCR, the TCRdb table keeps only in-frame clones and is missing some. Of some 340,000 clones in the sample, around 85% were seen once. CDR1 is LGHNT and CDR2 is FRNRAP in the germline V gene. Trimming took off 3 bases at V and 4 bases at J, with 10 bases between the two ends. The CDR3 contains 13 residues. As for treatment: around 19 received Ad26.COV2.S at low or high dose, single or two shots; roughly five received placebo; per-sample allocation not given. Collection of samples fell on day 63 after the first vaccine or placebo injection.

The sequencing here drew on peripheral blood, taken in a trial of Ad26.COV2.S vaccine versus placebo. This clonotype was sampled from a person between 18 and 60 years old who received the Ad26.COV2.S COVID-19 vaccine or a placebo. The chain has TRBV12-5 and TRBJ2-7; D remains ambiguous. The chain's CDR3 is CASGLPLRYEQYF. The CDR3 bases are TGTGCTAGTGGTTTACCGTTGAGGTACGAGCAGTACTTC.